What follows is one TCR beta chain and its context. Its specificity is not known. Rectal tissue came from one to two pinch biopsies taken at colonoscopy. The sample originates from a study of pediatric ulcerative colitis. Study-level findings and limits: Clonal expansions reduced rectal repertoire diversity in acute severe colitis.

Trimming cost V 3 bases and J 6 bases, with 18 bases left between them. CDR1 and CDR2 (germline): MGHDK, SYGVNS. The CDR3 is made up of 16 amino acids. The survey-level immunoSEQ assay was used. Up to 500,000 reads were sequenced per sample. Sequencing used immunoSEQ multiplex PCR; TCRdb keeps in-frame clones, though not all of them. The sample shows 16,000 or so clones, nearly 80% of them seen only once. The gene calls are TRBV25-1 and TRBJ2-1; maybe TRBD1 (6 bases). The TCR sequence derives from a boy aged 5-17 years who was a control in a study of pediatric ulcerative colitis. The specimen sequenced was gut tissue. CDR3 loop: CASSEERTGHPNEQFF. In DNA, the CDR3 is TGTGCCAGCAGTGAGGAGCGGACGGGACACCCCAATGAGCAGTTCTTC.